These 20 T cell receptor beta chains originate from one sample sequenced in a study of blood T cells in healthy people across ages. The authors ran a second PCR of about 6 to 11 cycles using a sample-barcoded 5' primer and a J-beta primer mix. A single record per CDR3 protein comes from TCRdb applying MiXCR to the 5' RACE reads. The table shows about 640,000 distinct CDR3 sequences, with under 70% occurring only once. Sequencing used blood. The receptors stem from a man in his fifties or sixties in good health.

V is TRBV6-5 and J is TRBJ2-5; a possible D gene is TRBD2 (6 bases). CDR3 size: 17 residues. Germline V CDR1 and CDR2: MNHEY, SVGAGI. V lost 2 bases, J lost 2 bases, and 18 bases lay in between. The CDR3 DNA is TGTGCCAGCAGTTACCGTCCGCGGGGATTGGGGCAAGAGACCCAGTACTTC. Its translation: CASSYRPRGLGQETQYF.

This clonotype occurred a few times. The CDR3 spells CASSESIGRRQFF. The CDR3 DNA is TGTGCCAGCAGTGAATCAATTGGGCGACGGCAGTTCTTC. The chain recombines TRBV25-1 with TRBJ2-1; D not certain. CDR3 length equals 13 residues. V shed 1 base and J shed 12 bases, with 13 bases lying between them. In germline, CDR1 is MGHDK, CDR2 SYGVNS.

In this sample, this clonotype turned up a few times. This may come from a read error, since a much larger clone is one base off. The rearrangement uses TRBV7-9 and TRBJ2-5; 11 nucleotides agree with TRBD2. The CDR3 is 16 amino acids. CDR1 and CDR2 from the germline V gene are SEHNR and FQNEAQ (reference sequence). J lost 11 bases, V lost 9 bases, and 20 bases had no gene match. The CDR3 DNA is TGTGCCAGTCAGGGGGCTAGCGGGGGGCACAACAATGAGCAGTACTTC. Its protein is CASQGASGGHNNEQYF.

This clonotype occurred many times. CDR3 region: CASSYQSGGETQYF. CDR3 coding DNA: TGTGCCAGCAGCTACCAGAGCGGGGGAGAGACCCAGTACTTC. The chain joins TRBV7-2 to TRBJ2-5, with 8 bases lining up with TRBD2. The CDR3 runs 14 residues. Per germline, CDR1 SGHTA and CDR2 FQGNSA. V gave up 4 bases and J gave up 4 bases; unmatched junction bases: 5. Variable domain in full (rest from reference TRBV7-2 and TRBJ2-5): GAGVSQSPSNKVTEKGKDVELRCDPISGHTALYWYRQSLGQGLEFLIYFQGNSAPDKSGLPSDRFSAERTGGSVSTLTIQRTQQEDSAVYLCASSYQSGGETQYFGPGTRLLVL.

The V and J genes are TRBV16 and TRBJ2-7, with 7 nucleotides matching TRBD1. Germline trimming cut 1 base from V and 1 base from J; bases unmatched to any gene: 7. The CDR3 is made up of 16 amino acids. Germline CDR1 KGHSY, CDR2 FQNENV. CDR3 nucleotide sequence: TGTGCCAGCAGCCAATATGCACAGGGGATGTCCTACGAGCAGTACTTC. Its translation is CASSQYAQGMSYEQYF.

This clonotype was counted only a few times. The chain recombines TRBV6-1 with TRBJ2-3; 11 bases match TRBD1. This CDR3 is built from 14 residues. The V gene's germline CDR1 is MNHNS and CDR2 SASEGT. Trimming cost V 3 bases and J 4 bases; bases outside gene matches: 0. CDR3 amino acids: CASSEGQGADTQYF. DNA of the CDR3: TGTGCCAGCAGTGAGGGACAGGGGGCAGATACGCAGTATTTT.

There are a few counts of this clonotype. The chain joins TRBV15 to TRBJ2-7; the D is unclear. V shed 0 bases and J shed 7 bases, with 10 bases lying between them. This CDR3 contains 13 residues. The germline CDR1 and CDR2 sequences are LNHNV and YYDKDF (reference sequence). The CDR3, as DNA: TGTGCCACCAGCAGAGATCGCTACGGAGAGCAGTACTTC. Translation gives CATSRDRYGEQYF.

The table lists this clonotype with a few counts. The V and J genes are TRBV6-6 and TRBJ2-5; D is perhaps TRBD2 (5 bases). Trimming stripped 5 bases from V and 4 bases from J, with 17 bases between. Germline CDR1 is MNHNY and CDR2 is SVGAGI (reference sequence). This CDR3 region has 15 residues. In DNA, the CDR3 is TGTGCCAGCAGTGCACACAACGGGGTTCGAGAGACCCAGTACTTC. It codes for CASSAHNGVRETQYF.

This clonotype was detected only a few times. J is TRBJ2-7 and V is TRBV19, with 9 bases that match TRBD1. The J segment lost 0 bases and the V segment lost 5 bases, leaving 5 bases of the junction unmatched. The CDR3 length is 15 residues. Germline lookup yields CDR1 LNHDA and CDR2 SQIVND (reference sequence). CDR3 sequence: CASSRTGASSYEQYF. The CDR3 DNA sequence: TGTGCCAGTAGTCGGACAGGGGCTTCCTCCTACGAGCAGTACTTC.

This sequence joins TRBV4-1 and TRBJ2-4; D may match TRBD1 or TRBD2 (6 bases each). Germline assignment: CDR1 MGHRA and CDR2 YSYEKL. Deletions cut 3 bases from V and 0 bases from J, with 15 bases between. The CDR3 consists of 17 residues. The CDR3 region is CASSHEGRGLAKNIQYF. CDR3 nucleotide sequence: TGCGCCAGCAGCCACGAAGGCCGGGGGCTAGCCAAAAACATTCAGTACTTC.

This sequence joins TRBV10-3 and TRBJ2-5, with 14 bases matching TRBD2. Germline CDR1 ENHRY, CDR2 SYGVKD. The length of the CDR3 is 15 residues. The V segment lost 4 bases and the J segment 4 bases; nucleotides outside the gene matches: 2. For the CDR3, the DNA is TGTGCCATCAGTGGCGGGACTAGCGGGGGAGAGACCCAGTACTTC. This gives the protein CAISGGTSGGETQYF.

The gene calls are TRBV18 and TRBJ2-1; TRBD1 is a possible D gene (7 bases). The germline V and J ends were trimmed by 0 bases and 6 bases, with 12 bases remaining between them. The germline V gene encodes CDR1 KGHSH and CDR2 LQKENI. This CDR3 has 15 amino acids. This CDR3 reads CASSPPEGAVNEQFF. In DNA, the CDR3 is TGTGCCAGCTCACCACCGGAGGGGGCGGTCAATGAGCAGTTCTTC.

The chain employs TRBV3-1 and TRBJ2-1, with 8 bases identical to TRBD2. This CDR3 is built from 16 residues. The V segment lost 4 bases and the J segment 3 bases; nucleotides outside the gene matches: 8. CDR1 is LGHDT, CDR2 YNNKEL, per germline (reference sequence). The CDR3 coding sequence is TGTGCCAGCAGCCCGAGCGGGGGAGTAATCTACAATGAGCAGTTCTTC. It specifies CASSPSGGVIYNEQFF.

V usage is TRBV6-5 and J usage is TRBJ2-3, with D maybe TRBD2 (6 bases). Trimming took off 5 bases at V and 11 bases at J, with 17 bases between the two ends. The CDR3 covers 13 residues. Germline-derived CDR1 and CDR2 are MNHEY and SVGAGI. CDR3 residues: CASSHPGTRRQYF. DNA for the CDR3: TGTGCCAGCAGTCATCCTGGGACTCGTAGGCAGTATTTT.

This clonotype was observed a few times. V and J are TRBV20-1 and TRBJ2-1; 9 nucleotides align to TRBD2. V was pared by 3 bases and J by 9 bases, with 12 bases of the junction left unmatched. The germline gives CDR1 DFQATT, CDR2 SNEGSKA (reference sequence). This CDR3 has 15 amino acids. DNA of the CDR3: TGCAGTGCTAGGGTAATAGCGGGGGCCCTCAGTGAGCAGTTCTTC. Translation gives CSARVIAGALSEQFF.

With respect to this clonotype: At one end, the junction sequence differs from germline, possibly due to a read error. The J gene is TRBJ2-1, the V gene TRBV20-1, with a possible D match to TRBD1 (6 bases). Germline values: CDR1 DFQATT, CDR2 SNEGSKA (reference sequence). The CDR3 runs to 12 residues. The CDR3 nucleotides read TGCAGTGCCGCAGGGGATATAGATGAGCGGTTCTTC. It encodes CSAAGDIDERFF.

In DNA form, the CDR3 reads TGTGCCAGCAGCTTCGGGCGGGGATCGGGGAACATTCAGTACTTC. This gives the protein CASSFGRGSGNIQYF. V gene TRBV5-6 combines with J gene TRBJ2-4; D might be TRBD2 (6 bases). With 2 bases removed from V and 7 bases from J, the gap between germline ends came to 16 bases. Germline V gene sequence: CDR1 SGHDT, CDR2 YYEEEE. The CDR3 extends over 15 amino acids.

A few counts support this clonotype. The V and J genes are TRBV10-3 and TRBJ2-2; 8 nucleotides match TRBD1. CDR1 is ENHRY and CDR2 is SYGVKD in the germline V gene. The CDR3 contains 15 residues. V dropped 2 bases and J dropped 4; count of bases not matched to a gene: 3. CDR3 nucleotide sequence: TGTGCCATCAGTGAGCTTGACAGGGGCACCGGGGAGCTGTTTTTT. Amino acid sequence: CAISELDRGTGELFF.

The V gene is TRBV7-9, the J gene TRBJ1-2; a possible D gene is TRBD1 (5 bases). V was cut by 4 bases and J by 2 bases, with 11 bases left in between. The CDR3 runs to 14 residues. Germline CDR1 is SEHNR and CDR2 is FQNEAQ (reference sequence). The chain's CDR3 is CASSSGLGNYGYTF. CDR3 bases: TGTGCCAGCAGCTCAGGGTTAGGGAACTATGGCTACACCTTC.

The chain couples TRBV9 to TRBJ2-7, with 8 bases fitting TRBD1. The V and J ends lost 2 bases and 3 bases, in that order; junction bases with no gene match: 7. This CDR3 is 15 amino acids long. From germline, CDR1 is SGDLS and CDR2 YYNGEE. The DNA of the CDR3 is TGTGCCAGCAGCGTCGCCCCAGGACAGGGCTACGAGCAGTACTTC. Its translation is CASSVAPGQGYEQYF.